Below, one TCR beta chain is given with its context. Within the sample, other DNA sequences also encode this same CDR3. The V gene's germline CDR1 is SGDLS and CDR2 YYNGEE. This CDR3 spans 13 amino acids. V shed 6 bases and J shed 1 base, with 9 bases lying between them. These data come from a study of control samples from healthy donors and cancer patients. This table comes from immunoSEQ multiplex PCR, and its TCRdb copy is limited to in-frame clones, with some not included. The table has about 54,000 clones, around 95% seen once. This receptor was obtained from a woman in her 30s in good health. The sequenced sample was blood. The rearrangement links TRBV9 to TRBJ2-3, with TRBD2 as a possible D gene (5 bases). The CDR3 region is CASTPGGTDTQYF. The CDR3 nucleotides are TGTGCCAGCACTCCCGGGGGCACAGATACGCAGTATTTT.